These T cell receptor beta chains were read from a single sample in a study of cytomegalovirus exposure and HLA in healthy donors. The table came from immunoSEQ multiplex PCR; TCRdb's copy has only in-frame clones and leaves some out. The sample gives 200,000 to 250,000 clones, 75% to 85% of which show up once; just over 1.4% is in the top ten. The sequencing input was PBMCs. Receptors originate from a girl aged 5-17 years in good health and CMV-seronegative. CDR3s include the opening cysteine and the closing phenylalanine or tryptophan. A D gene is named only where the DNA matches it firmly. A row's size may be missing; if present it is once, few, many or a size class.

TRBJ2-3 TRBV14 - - TGTGCCAGCAGCCAAGACAGGGTCCCAGATACGCAGTATTTT CASSQDRVPDTQYF
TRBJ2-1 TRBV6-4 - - TGTGCCAGCAGTGACTCGCCTAGCAGCTACAATGAGCAGTTCTTC CASSDSPSSYNEQFF
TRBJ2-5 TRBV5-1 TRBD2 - TGCGCCAGCAGAACGGGACTAGCGGGAGAGGGCGAGACCCAGTACTTC CASRTGLAGEGETQYF
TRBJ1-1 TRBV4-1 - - TGCGCCAGCAGCCAAGTCTTCTCGCGGGGAACTGAAGCTTTCTTT CASSQVFSRGTEAFF
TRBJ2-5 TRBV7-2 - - TGTGCCAGCAGCTTGCGGGCCAGTCCGACCCAAGAGACCCAGTACTTC CASSLRASPTQETQYF
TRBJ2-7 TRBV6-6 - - TGTGCCAGCATGACCGGGACATGGTCCTACGAGCAGTACTTC CASMTGTWSYEQYF
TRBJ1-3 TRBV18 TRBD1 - TGTGCCAGCTCACCGCTCGACAGGGCCGCTTGGTTTAGGTCTGGAAACACCATATATTTT CASSPLDRAAWFRSGNTIYF
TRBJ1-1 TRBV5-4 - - TGTGCCAGCAGCTCATGGGGGGGGAACACTGAAGCTTTCTTT CASSSWGGNTEAFF
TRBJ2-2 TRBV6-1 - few TGTGCCAGCAGTGATGCGTCCCGCGGGGGGGAGCTGTTTTTT CASSDASRGGELFF
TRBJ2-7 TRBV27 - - TGTGCCAGCAGTTCCCCAGGGTACCCTTCCTACGAGCAGTACTTC CASSSPGYPSYEQYF
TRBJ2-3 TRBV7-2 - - TGTGCCAGCAGCTTAGGAGGCTGGCGCACAGATACGCAGTATTTT CASSLGGWRTDTQYF
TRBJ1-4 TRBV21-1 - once TGTGCCAGCAGCAAAGAGGTGGGGACTCTTAATGAAAAACTGTTTTTT CASSKEVGTLNEKLFF
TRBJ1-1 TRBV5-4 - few TGTGCCAGCAGCGGGCTGAACACTGAAGCTTTCTTT CASSGLNTEAFF
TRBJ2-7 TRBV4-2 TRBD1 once TGTGCCAGCAGCCAAGATTCAGTCCGGTACCGGGACAGGGGTTACGAGCAGTACTTC CASSQDSVRYRDRGYEQYF
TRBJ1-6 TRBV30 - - TGTGCCTGGACTGAGTCGGGGAGCGATAATTCACCCCTCCACTTT CAWTESGSDNSPLHF
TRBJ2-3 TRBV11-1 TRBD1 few TGTGCCAGCAGCTTCAATAACCGGGACAGGGATACGCAGTATTTT CASSFNNRDRDTQYF
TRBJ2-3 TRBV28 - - TGTGCCAGCAGCCCTGCGGGGGCCACAGATACGCAGTATTTT CASSPAGATDTQYF
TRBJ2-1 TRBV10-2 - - TGCGCCAGCAGTCTAGCGCTATCCTACAATGAGCAGTTCTTC CASSLALSYNEQFF
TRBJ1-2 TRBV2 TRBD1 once TGTGCCAGCAGTGGGGACAGGGGAAGAAATGGCTACACCTTC CASSGDRGRNGYTF
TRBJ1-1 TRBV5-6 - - TGTGCCAGCAGCCAATACATGGGCTTTGAAGCTTTCTTT CASSQYMGFEAFF
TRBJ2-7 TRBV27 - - TGTGCCAGCAGTCGAGGGAACGAGCAGTACTTC CASSRGNEQYF
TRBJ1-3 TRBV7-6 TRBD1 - TGTGCCAGCAGCTCCAATACAGGGGGCCTCAAAAACACCATATATTTT CASSSNTGGLKNTIYF
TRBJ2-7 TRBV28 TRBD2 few TGTGCCACCAAAGCGGGGCGGGGCACCTACGAGCAGTACTTC CATKAGRGTYEQYF
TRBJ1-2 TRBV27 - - TGTGCCAGCAGTTTTCAGGGTATGGGTGGTGGAGGCTACACCTTC CASSFQGMGGGGYTF
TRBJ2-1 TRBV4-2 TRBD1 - TGTGCCAGCAGCCAAGAACGACAGGGGGCGAACAATGAGCAGTTCTTC CASSQERQGANNEQFF
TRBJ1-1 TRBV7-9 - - TGTGCCAGCAGCTTAGGACAGACTGATGAAGCTTTCTTT CASSLGQTDEAFF
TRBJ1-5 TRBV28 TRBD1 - TGTGCCAGCAGTACCGGGACAGGGTCATATCAGCCCCAGCATTTT CASSTGTGSYQPQHF
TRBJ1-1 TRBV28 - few TGTGCCACCCGGACAGATCCCTCGAACACTGAAGCTTTCTTT CATRTDPSNTEAFF
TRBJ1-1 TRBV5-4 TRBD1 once TGTGCCAGCAGCCGGGACAGGGGGAACACTGAAGCTTTCTTT CASSRDRGNTEAFF
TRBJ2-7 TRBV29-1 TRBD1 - TGCAGCGTTTGCCCAGGGGGCTACGAGCAGTACTTC CSVCPGGYEQYF
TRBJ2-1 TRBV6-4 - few TGTGCCAGCAGTGACTCAGCGGGCTCCTACAATGAGCAGTTCTTC CASSDSAGSYNEQFF
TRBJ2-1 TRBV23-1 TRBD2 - TGCGCCAGCAGTCAGTACCTCCGGTGCGGGACTAGCGGGAGGGATGAGCAGTTCTTC CASSQYLRCGTSGRDEQFF
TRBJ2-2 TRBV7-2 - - TGTGCCAGCAGTATTGTAAGCGGGTTATCGTATACCGGGGAGCTGTTTTTT CASSIVSGLSYTGELFF
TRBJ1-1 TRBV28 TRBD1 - TGTGCCAGCAGTTCCCAACCAGGGGGGCGCACTGAAGCTTTCTTT CASSSQPGGRTEAFF
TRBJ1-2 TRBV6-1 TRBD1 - TGTGCCAGCAGTGAAGGGGTACAGGGGAACCATGGCTACACCTTC CASSEGVQGNHGYTF
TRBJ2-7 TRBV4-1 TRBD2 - TGCGCCAGCAGCCAAGATCCCGGCACTAGCGTCGCGGCCTACGAGCAGTACTTC CASSQDPGTSVAAYEQYF
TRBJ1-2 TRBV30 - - TGTGCCTGGAGCACACAGGTATCAGCCTATGGCTACACCTTC CAWSTQVSAYGYTF
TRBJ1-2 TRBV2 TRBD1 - TGTGCCAGCGCAGCTGACAGGGAGTTGCTTGGCTACACCTTC CASAADRELLGYTF
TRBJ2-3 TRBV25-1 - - TGTGCCAGCAGACACACGAGCACAGATACGCAGTATTTT CASRHTSTDTQYF
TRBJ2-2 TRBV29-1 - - TGCAGTGGGGAGGACTCGAACACCGGGGAGCTGTTTTTT CSGEDSNTGELFF
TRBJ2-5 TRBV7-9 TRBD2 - TGTGCCAGCAGCTTAGGGTCTAGCGGGAGGGGGACCCAGTACTTC CASSLGSSGRGTQYF
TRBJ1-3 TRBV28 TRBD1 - TGTGCCAGCAGCGGGGACAGGCTGGGAAACACCATATATTTT CASSGDRLGNTIYF
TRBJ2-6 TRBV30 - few TGTGCCTGGAGTGTACACGGAGCTGGGGCCAACGTCCTGACTTTC CAWSVHGAGANVLTF
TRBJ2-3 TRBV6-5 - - TGTGCCAGCAGTTACCGGCAGGGCACAGATACGCAGTATTTT CASSYRQGTDTQYF
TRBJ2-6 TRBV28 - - TGTGCCAGCAGTTCATTCCCGGGGACTGGGGCCAACGTCCTGACTTTC CASSSFPGTGANVLTF
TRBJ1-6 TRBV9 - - TGTGCCAGCAGCGATACGAGGTCAGCACTTAATTCACCCCTCCACTTT CASSDTRSALNSPLHF
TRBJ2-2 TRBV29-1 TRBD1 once TGCAGCGTAAGGACAGGGGGTTACACCGGGGAGCTGTTTTTT CSVRTGGYTGELFF
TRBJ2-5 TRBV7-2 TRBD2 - TGTGCCAGCAATCCACGGGGGGGCCGAGAGACCCAGTACTTC CASNPRGGRETQYF
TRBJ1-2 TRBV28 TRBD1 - TGTGCCAGCAGTTTATCGACAGGGCTGGTGGATGGCTACACCTTC CASSLSTGLVDGYTF
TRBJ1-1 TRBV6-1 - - TGTGCCAGCAGTAGCTGGGCCACTGAAGCTTTCTTT CASSSWATEAFF
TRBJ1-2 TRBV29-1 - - TGCAGCGTCGACTCCCCTAACCATAACTATGGCTACACCTTC CSVDSPNHNYGYTF
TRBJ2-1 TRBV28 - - TGTGCCAGCAGTTCAGTGCGACTCTTCTACAATGAGCAGTTCTTC CASSSVRLFYNEQFF
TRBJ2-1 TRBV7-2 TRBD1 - TGTGCCAGCAGCCAGGTGGCTGGGGACAGGTACAATGAGCAGTTCTTC CASSQVAGDRYNEQFF
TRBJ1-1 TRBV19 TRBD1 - TGTGCCAGTAGCTGGACAGGGAACACTGAAGCTTTCTTT CASSWTGNTEAFF